This T cell receptor beta chain emerged from a study of identical twins. General study findings and limits: High-abundance cord blood beta clonotypes had fewer insertions; memory repertoires showed none. Invariant T cells like MAIT and iNKT could partly confound the zero-insertion analyses.

The CDR3 has 14 amino acids. Germline V gene sequence: CDR1 LNHNV, CDR2 YYDKDF (reference sequence). V shed 8 bases and J 7 bases; nucleotides not matched to a gene: 5. From the 5' RACE reads, TCRdb called clonotypes with MiXCR, one entry per CDR3 protein. The sample shows around 960,000 distinct CDR3 sequences, around an eighth of them seen only once. This clonotype turned up a few times. Its antigen is not identified. The same data also went into a second study, on yellow fever vaccine responses in identical twins.

V gene TRBV15 combines with J gene TRBJ2-1, with 13 nucleotides matching TRBD2. The specimen was PBMCs. The source is a woman aged 18 to 35 in good health. The CDR3 DNA sequence: TGTGCCACCGGACGGACTAGCGGGAGTAATGAGCAGTTCTTC. This sequence encodes CATGRTSGSNEQFF.